This T cell receptor (beta chain) stems from a study of shared clonotypes between healthy human individuals. In regard to this clone: Its antigen is not identified.

Study-level results: Relative to clonotypes present in all four donors, those not shared had lower generation probabilities.

TCRdb's table, derived via immunoSEQ multiplex PCR, lists solely in-frame clones and lacks some. The data hold roughly 220,000 clones, with approximately 65% observed a single time. Trimming at V came to 4 bases and at J to 6 bases, leaving 6 bases not matched to a gene. CDR1 LGHNA and CDR2 YSLEER come from the germline V gene. The CDR3 length is 13 residues. The TCR was taken from a man younger than 40 in good health. Sequencing used memory CD4+ T cells sorted from blood. Subset here: CD45RA-negative fraction. The genes are TRBV4-3 and TRBJ2-7, with 7 bases lining up with TRBD1. The CDR3 DNA reads as TGCGCCAGCAGCCTTCGCCGGGACAGCGAGCAGTACTTC. This codes for CASSLRRDSEQYF.